The entry below describes one T cell receptor (beta chain). Germline V lookup: CDR1 MNHEY, CDR2 SVGAGI. Trimming took 6 bases from V and 7 from J; bases not matched to a gene: 9. The CDR3 runs 14 residues. Assay used: immunoSEQ multiplex PCR; TCRdb lists only in-frame clones, some missing. The sample records approximately 1.5 million clones, about 98% being singletons. The data stem from a study of shared clonotypes between healthy human individuals. Donation came from healthy HIV-negative adults that had no recent acute infections or vaccinations. The sequenced sample was naive CD4+ T cells sorted from blood. Subset reported: CD45RA+ positively selected. The genes are TRBV6-5 and TRBJ1-1, with 9 bases lining up with TRBD1. The TCR comes from a man aged 30-40 years in good health. CDR3 sequence: CASRYNTGGGEAFF. The DNA of the CDR3 is TGTGCCAGCAGATACAATACAGGGGGCGGTGAAGCTTTCTTT.